This paragraph reports one TCR beta chain. Sequencing used immunoSEQ multiplex PCR; TCRdb keeps in-frame clones, though not all of them. Seen here are over 200,000 clones, about 83% observed once, and the top ten hold about 1.3%. This entry is derived from a study of blood T cell repertoires in COVID-19. The germline V and J ends were trimmed by 4 bases and 7 bases, with 11 bases remaining between them. This CDR3 has 13 amino acids. Material: peripheral blood. J is TRBJ2-1 and V is TRBV12-3 or TRBV12-4; tentative D call: TRBD2 (5 bases). The sequence was obtained from a young woman with COVID-19, enrolled during active disease. The CDR3 sequence is CASSSTRGNEQFF. The CDR3, as DNA: TGTGCCAGCAGTTCCACTAGAGGGAATGAGCAGTTCTTC.